Below, 22 T cell receptor beta chains from the same sample are listed, as sequenced in a study of blood T cell repertoires in COVID-19 (dated by TCRdb to the early 2020s). Library creation used the immunoSEQ multiplex PCR assay. Drawn from immuneACCESS, this table holds only the in-frame rearrangements with V and J called that TCRdb kept. Clones are partly lost; checked studies trace under half to an unresolved V gene and leave the rest unexplained. This sample lists approximately 260,000 clones; 65% to 85% were detected once. About 3.5% of the sample goes to the ten largest clones. The specimen was PBMCs or T cells enriched from blood (not recorded which). The receptors were gathered from a man aged 50 or older who had recovered from COVID-19.

This rearrangement joins TRBV7-3 to TRBJ2-1; 14 bases line up with TRBD2. The CDR3 spans 15 residues. Germline CDR1 and CDR2: SGHTA and FQGTGA. With V trimmed by 6 bases and J by 9 bases, 7 bases remained unmatched. The CDR3 loop reads CASSSGTSGSSEQFF. CDR3 nucleotide sequence: TGTGCCAGCAGTTCAGGGACTAGCGGGAGCTCTGAGCAGTTCTTC. The whole variable domain, remainder taken from reference TRBV7-3 and TRBJ2-1, is GAGVSQTPSNKVTEKGKYVELRCDPISGHTALYWYRQSLGQGPEFLIYFQGTGAADDSGLPNDRFFAVRPEGSVSTLKIQRTERGDSAVYLCASSSGTSGSSEQFFGPGTRLTVL.

The chain has TRBV13 and TRBJ2-3, with TRBD1 matching over 9 bases. The germline gives CDR1 PRHDT, CDR2 FYEKMQ (reference sequence). V shed 11 bases, J shed 7 bases, and the junction held 10 bases outside the gene matches. The CDR3 length is 13 residues. This CDR3 reads CAGREQGANTQYF. For the CDR3, the DNA is TGTGCCGGACGCGAACAGGGGGCAAATACGCAGTATTTT. Full variable domain (outside the CDR3, taken from reference TRBV13 and TRBJ2-3): AAGVIQSPRHLIKEKRETATLKCYPIPRHDTVYWYQQGPGQDPQFLISFYEKMQSDKGSIPDRFSAQQFSDYHSELNMSSLELGDSALYFCAGREQGANTQYFGPGTRLTVL.

This clone was observed a single time. The chain carries TRBV3-1 (or the pseudogene TRBV3-2) and TRBJ1-2; 8 bases are a match to TRBD1. The junction had 13 bases not matched to a gene; V was cut back by 5 bases and J by 8 bases. The CDR3 loop spans 15 amino acids. CDR1 LGHDT and CDR2 YNNKEL come from the germline V gene (reference sequence). In DNA form, the CDR3 reads TGTGCCAGCAGCTTAGGGAATCAGGGGGCCGGAGGCTACACCTTC. As protein: CASSLGNQGAGGYTF.

CDR3 bases: TGTGCCAGTAGTACGACAGGGGTGATGGAGACCCAGTACTTC. Its translation is CASSTTGVMETQYF. The chain recombines TRBV19 with TRBJ2-5; 8 bases match TRBD1. J gave up 5 bases and V 4 bases, and 6 bases lay outside the gene matches. The CDR3 loop spans 14 amino acids. The germline gives CDR1 LNHDA, CDR2 SQIVND (reference sequence).

This clone was picked up a small number of times. The gene calls are TRBV6-1 and TRBJ1-2; tentatively, D is TRBD1 (5 bases). The CDR3 totals 15 residues. Germline V gene sequence: CDR1 MNHNS, CDR2 SASEGT. The V gene lost 2 bases and the J gene lost 5 bases, with 15 bases spanning the gap. CDR3 residues: CASSETGGNYYGYTF. The CDR3 DNA reads TGTGCCAGCAGTGAAACCGGGGGTAACTATTATGGCTACACCTTC.

The chain recombines TRBV15 with TRBJ2-7, with 11 nucleotides matching TRBD2. Germline assignment: CDR1 LNHNV and CDR2 YYDKDF (reference sequence). There are 16 residues in the CDR3. After removal of 5 bases from V and 1 base from J, the junction contained 7 bases not matched to a gene. CDR3 loop: CATSGLAGGPSYEQYF. The CDR3 DNA reads TGTGCCACCAGCGGATTAGCGGGAGGGCCTTCCTACGAGCAGTACTTC.

The V call is TRBV27, the J call TRBJ1-6; D is unresolved. Germline lookup yields CDR1 MNHEY and CDR2 SMNVEV (reference sequence). The CDR3 has 15 amino acids. Trimming shortened V by 5 bases and J by 4 bases, and 12 bases separated the two germline ends. The CDR3 here is CASSPTVSYNSPLHF. CDR3 DNA sequence: TGTGCCAGCAGTCCAACAGTCTCATATAATTCACCCCTCCACTTT.

In nucleotides, the CDR3 is TGTGCCAGCAGTTACTCGAGTCTAGGGAACACTGAAGCTTTCTTT. This translates into CASSYSSLGNTEAFF. The rearrangement joins TRBV6-5 to TRBJ1-1; D is ambiguous. V dropped 0 bases and J dropped 1 base, with 9 bases sitting between them. Germline CDR1 and CDR2: MNHEY and SVGAGI. CDR3 size: 15 residues.

The DNA of the CDR3 is TGTGCCAGCAGCCCCAGGGGGGTGCGCGGCTACACCTTC. It encodes CASSPRGVRGYTF. This chain connects TRBV6-5 to TRBJ1-2; TRBD1 aligns across 7 bases. J lost 8 bases, V lost 6 bases, and 9 bases had no gene match. CDR3 length: 13 residues. Germline-derived CDR1 and CDR2 are MNHEY and SVGAGI.

This rearrangement joins TRBV3-1 (or the pseudogene TRBV3-2) to TRBJ1-1, with no clear D. Germline CDR1 is LGHDT and CDR2 is YNNKEL (reference sequence). V was pared by 1 base and J by 6 bases, with 12 bases between. The CDR3 has 14 amino acids. CDR3 protein: CASSQASRGSEAFF. CDR3 DNA: TGTGCCAGCAGCCAAGCCTCGCGGGGATCTGAAGCTTTCTTT.

This clone showed up just a few times. This chain uses TRBV6-1 with TRBJ1-3; 8 nucleotides match TRBD1. Losses at the gene ends were 4 bases for V and 0 bases for J; bases not matched to a gene: 8. The V gene's germline CDR1 is MNHNS and CDR2 SASEGT. This CDR3 has 17 residues. For the CDR3, the DNA is TGTGCCAGCAGTGGAAGGACAGGGTTAGCCTCTGGAAACACCATATATTTT. It translates to CASSGRTGLASGNTIYF.

The chain carries TRBV3-1 (or the pseudogene TRBV3-2) and TRBJ2-7; 14 positions match TRBD2. Losses at the gene ends were 8 bases for V and 5 bases for J; bases not matched to a gene: 5. The CDR3 contains 14 residues. Germline V gives CDR1 LGHDT, CDR2 YNNKEL (reference sequence). The CDR3 nucleotides read TGTGCCAGCCCTGGGACTAGCGGGAGCGACGAGCAGTACTTC. The encoded protein is CASPGTSGSDEQYF.

CDR3 DNA sequence: TGTGCCAGCAGTAACAGACAAATTGAAGCTTTCTTT. Protein product: CASSNRQIEAFF. The chain carries TRBV12-3 or TRBV12-4 and TRBJ1-1; D not resolved. The CDR3 loop spans 12 amino acids. V lost 5 bases, J lost 7 bases, and 11 bases lay in between.

The genes are TRBV6-5 and TRBJ1-4, with 8 bases fitting TRBD1. With V trimmed by 7 bases and J by 5 bases, 6 bases remained unmatched. Germline V gene data show CDR1 as MNHEY and CDR2 as SVGAGI. This CDR3 comprises 14 residues. The CDR3 coding sequence is TGTGCCAGCACCCCGGACAGGGTAAATGAAAAACTGTTTTTT. Protein sequence: CASTPDRVNEKLFF.

The genes are TRBV4-3 and TRBJ2-5; D may be TRBD2 (6 bases). Looked up from germline, CDR1 is LGHNA and CDR2 is YSLEER. The V end was cut by 0 bases, the J end by 1 base, with 15 bases between. CDR3 length: 17 residues. The chain's CDR3 is CASSQDLLARAQETQYF. The DNA of the CDR3 is TGCGCCAGCAGCCAAGATCTTCTAGCGAGAGCCCAAGAGACCCAGTACTTC.

A remark on this clone: At one end, the junction sequence differs from germline, possibly due to a read error. The gene calls are TRBV7-7 and TRBJ1-1; TRBD1 agrees at 7 bases. CDR1 SSHAT and CDR2 FNYEAQ come from the germline V gene (reference sequence). CDR3 length: 15 residues. The CDR3 bases are TGTGCTAGCAGCCCAATGGACAGGTCGGACACTGAAGCTTTCTTT. This translates into CASSPMDRSDTEAFF. Full variable domain (outside the CDR3, taken from reference TRBV7-7 and TRBJ1-1): GAGVSQSPRYKVTKRGQDVTLRCDPISSHATLYWYQQALGQGPEFLTYFNYEAQPDKSGLPSDRFSAERPEGSISTLTIQRTEQRDSAMYRCASSPMDRSDTEAFFGQGTRLTVV.

The V and J genes are TRBV6-2 or TRBV6-3 and TRBJ1-6; TRBD1 matches at 11 bases. The CDR3 consists of 16 residues. Germline loops: CDR1 MNHEY, CDR2 SVGEGT. Trimming at V came to 0 bases and at J to 8 bases, leaving 3 bases not matched to a gene. CDR3 in amino acids: CASSYSRDRGYSPLHF. DNA of the CDR3: TGTGCCAGCAGTTACTCCCGGGACAGGGGGTATTCACCCCTCCACTTT.

J is TRBJ1-2 and V is TRBV2, with 7 bases lining up with TRBD1. Looked up from germline, CDR1 is SNHLY and CDR2 is FYNNEI. CDR3 size: 14 residues. The J segment lost 5 bases and the V segment lost 5 bases, leaving 8 bases of the junction unmatched. The CDR3 region has the DNA TGTGCCAGCAGTACAACCGGGACAGAATATGGCTACACCTTC. Its protein product is CASSTTGTEYGYTF.

The V call is TRBV5-1, the J call TRBJ2-5; perhaps TRBD2 as D (6 bases). The CDR3 is made up of 13 amino acids. From germline, CDR1 is SGHRS and CDR2 YFSETQ. V was shortened by 7 bases and J by 4 bases, with 14 bases between the two germline ends. This CDR3 reads CASSPDGGETQYF. In nucleotides, the CDR3 is TGCGCCAGCTCACCCGACGGGGGAGAGACCCAGTACTTC.

The chain links TRBV27 to TRBJ2-7, with D possibly TRBD1 on 5 matching bases. Trimming removed 5 bases at V and 0 bases at J, with 11 bases between. Per the germline V gene, CDR1 is MNHEY and CDR2 is SMNVEV (reference sequence). This CDR3 region has 14 residues. The chain's CDR3 is CASSPRQSSYEQYF. In nucleotides, the CDR3 is TGTGCCAGCAGTCCAAGACAGAGCTCCTACGAGCAGTACTTC.

The chain combines TRBV11-1 with TRBJ2-3; the D gene is possibly TRBD2 (6 bases). The CDR3 has 16 residues. V lost 2 bases, J lost 8 bases, and 20 bases lay in between. Per the germline V gene, CDR1 is SGHAT and CDR2 is FQDESV (reference sequence). CDR3 loop: CASSLISTSLQVTQYF. The CDR3 DNA follows: TGTGCCAGCAGCTTAATATCAACTAGCCTGCAAGTTACGCAGTATTTT.

The chain links TRBV4-1 to TRBJ1-3; no reliable D call. V was trimmed by 3 bases and J by 0 bases, leaving 6 bases between them. This CDR3 contains 14 residues. Germline loops: CDR1 MGHRA, CDR2 YSYEKL. The CDR3 sequence: CASSQMSSGNTIYF. CDR3 DNA sequence: TGCGCCAGCAGCCAGATGAGCTCTGGAAACACCATATATTTT.